Each of the 5 T cell receptor beta chains below was sequenced from the same sample in a study of blood T cell repertoires in COVID-19. Assay: immunoSEQ multiplex PCR; the TCRdb copy retains only in-frame clones and omits some. This sample carries 200,000 to 250,000 clones, 82% of them seen once, and the ten largest clones take around 8%. Sequencing was done on a sample of peripheral blood. These TCRs come from a woman older than 75 with COVID-19, enrolled during active disease.

The V and J genes are TRBV6-5 and TRBJ2-7; the D is unclear. With 0 bases removed from V and 0 bases from J, the gap between germline ends came to 12 bases. The CDR3 totals 16 residues. Germline V gene sequence: CDR1 MNHEY, CDR2 SVGAGI. This chain's CDR3 is CASSYSFGPSSYEQYF. The CDR3 DNA follows: TGTGCCAGCAGTTACTCGTTCGGCCCTAGCTCCTACGAGCAGTACTTC.

The gene calls are TRBV5-1 and TRBJ1-4; TRBD1 agrees at 7 bases. V gave up 4 bases and J gave up 0 bases; unmatched junction bases: 9. Looked up from germline, CDR1 is SGHRS and CDR2 is YFSETQ. This CDR3 spans 17 amino acids. The CDR3 spells CASSQGTVRTTNEKLFF. CDR3 nucleotides: TGCGCCAGCAGCCAAGGGACAGTAAGGACAACTAATGAAAAACTGTTTTTT.

This rearrangement joins TRBV11-3 to TRBJ2-2, with D tentatively TRBD1 (5 bases). The CDR3 covers 15 residues. Germline CDR1 is SGHNT and CDR2 is YENEEA. The V and J ends lost 5 bases and 0 bases respectively, with 10 bases between them. This CDR3 reads CASSLTGANTGELFF. As DNA, the CDR3 is TGTGCCAGCAGCCTAACAGGAGCGAACACCGGGGAGCTGTTTTTT.

This clone was detected ten times or more. This chain links TRBV19 with TRBJ2-1; D gene uncertain. The germline gives CDR1 LNHDA, CDR2 SQIVND (reference sequence). The CDR3 is made up of 12 amino acids. The V and J ends lost 1 base and 8 bases respectively, with 6 bases between them. This CDR3 is CASSIGADEQFF. CDR3 DNA sequence: TGTGCCAGTAGTATAGGGGCCGATGAGCAGTTCTTC.

This clone was counted only a few times. The rearrangement links TRBV11-3 to TRBJ2-1; D may be TRBD2 (6 bases). The germline gives CDR1 SGHNT, CDR2 YENEEA. With 5 bases removed from V and 0 bases from J, the gap between germline ends came to 11 bases. The CDR3 sequence is 15 residues long. The CDR3 nucleotides are TGTGCCAGCAGCCCCCAGGGAGGCTCCTACAATGAGCAGTTCTTC. Translating it yields CASSPQGGSYNEQFF.